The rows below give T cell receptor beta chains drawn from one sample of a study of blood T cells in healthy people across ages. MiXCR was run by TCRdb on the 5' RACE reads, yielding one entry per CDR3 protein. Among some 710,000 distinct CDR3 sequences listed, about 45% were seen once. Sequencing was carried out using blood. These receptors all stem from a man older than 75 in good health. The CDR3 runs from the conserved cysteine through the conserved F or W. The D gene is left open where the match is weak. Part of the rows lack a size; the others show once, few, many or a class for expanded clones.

CDR3nt: TGTGCCAGCAGCCGGATAGCGGCGACCGTCACAGATACGCAGTATTTT
CDR3aa: CASSRIAATVTDTQYF
d_gene: .
j_gene: TRBJ2-3
v_gene: TRBV7-2
abundance: .

CDR3nt: TGTGCCAGCAGTTTACAGGGGCCCTACGAGCAGTACTTC
CDR3aa: CASSLQGPYEQYF
d_gene: .
j_gene: TRBJ2-7
v_gene: TRBV27
abundance: many

CDR3nt: TGTGCCAGCAGTTACTACGGAGGGGCGGCCGAGCAGTACTTC
CDR3aa: CASSYYGGAAEQYF
d_gene: .
j_gene: TRBJ2-7
v_gene: TRBV6-5
abundance: .

CDR3nt: TGTGCCAGCAGTGTACAGGACGGCTCCTACGAGCAGTACTTC
CDR3aa: CASSVQDGSYEQYF
d_gene: .
j_gene: TRBJ2-7
v_gene: TRBV27
abundance: few

CDR3nt: TGCAGTGCTGCGACAGGCGCCAAAGAGACCCAGTACTTC
CDR3aa: CSAATGAKETQYF
d_gene: .
j_gene: TRBJ2-5
v_gene: TRBV20-1
abundance: few

CDR3nt: TGCAGTGCCAGACTTCTTTACGAGCAGTACTTC
CDR3aa: CSARLLYEQYF
d_gene: .
j_gene: TRBJ2-7
v_gene: TRBV20-1
abundance: .

CDR3nt: TGTGCCATCAGAACAGGGGGGAGTTCCACAGATACGCAGTATTTT
CDR3aa: CAIRTGGSSTDTQYF
d_gene: TRBD1
j_gene: TRBJ2-3
v_gene: TRBV10-3
abundance: few

CDR3nt: TGTGCCAGCAGCGCCGAAGGATTTACTAGCGGAGACAATGAGCAGTTCTTC
CDR3aa: CASSAEGFTSGDNEQFF
d_gene: TRBD2
j_gene: TRBJ2-1
v_gene: TRBV5-4
abundance: .

CDR3nt: TGCAGTGCTACTACGTTAGGGGGCGTGGGTGAAAAACTGTTTTTT
CDR3aa: CSATTLGGVGEKLFF
d_gene: TRBD1
j_gene: TRBJ1-4
v_gene: TRBV20-1
abundance: .

CDR3nt: TGTGCCAGCAGTTATGGCCTGGCAGGGAAGGATGAAAAACTGTTTTTT
CDR3aa: CASSYGLAGKDEKLFF
d_gene: .
j_gene: TRBJ1-4
v_gene: TRBV12-3/TRBV12-4
abundance: few

CDR3nt: TGTGCCAGCAGTCGCGTAGCGGGAACCACAGATACGCAGTATTTT
CDR3aa: CASSRVAGTTDTQYF
d_gene: TRBD2
j_gene: TRBJ2-3
v_gene: TRBV28
abundance: .

CDR3nt: TGTGCCAGTCGCTTGGACAGTAATTCACCCCTCCACTTT
CDR3aa: CASRLDSNSPLHF
d_gene: .
j_gene: TRBJ1-6
v_gene: TRBV12-3/TRBV12-4
abundance: many

CDR3nt: TGCGCCAGCAGCCCGTTGGCAGCGGGAGTATCCTGGGGCATTCAGTACTTC
CDR3aa: CASSPLAAGVSWGIQYF
d_gene: TRBD2
j_gene: TRBJ2-4
v_gene: TRBV5-1
abundance: .

CDR3nt: TGTGCCAGCAGCTTAGCCTCCGAGGTGGATACGCAGTATTTT
CDR3aa: CASSLASEVDTQYF
d_gene: .
j_gene: TRBJ2-3
v_gene: TRBV11-1
abundance: few

CDR3nt: TGTGCCAGCACCCCATCTCACAGGAGCTCCTACAATGAGCAGTTCTTC
CDR3aa: CASTPSHRSSYNEQFF
d_gene: .
j_gene: TRBJ2-1
v_gene: TRBV7-9
abundance: .

CDR3nt: TGCAGTGCTCTACGAGCGGGGAGCTACGAGCAGTACTTC
CDR3aa: CSALRAGSYEQYF
d_gene: TRBD2
j_gene: TRBJ2-7
v_gene: TRBV20-1
abundance: .